These 8 T cell receptor beta chains came from one sample sequenced in a study of technical replicates of blood from a few donors. TCRdb's table, derived via immunoSEQ multiplex PCR, lists solely in-frame clones and lacks some. The sample includes 65,000 to 90,000 clones, under 99% seen only once; the top ten take approximately 0.2%. Sequencing used T cells isolated from PBMCs. Receptors were obtained from a human donor in good health.

About this clone: Other DNA sequences in the sample encode the same CDR3. The chain uses TRBV5-1 and TRBJ1-1; weak D call: TRBD1 (6 bases). CDR1 SGHRS and CDR2 YFSETQ come from the germline V gene. The CDR3 runs 13 residues. Trimming removed 4 bases at V and 4 bases at J, with 11 bases between. The CDR3 DNA follows: TGCGCCAGCAGCAGGGGACAAGGCACTGAAGCTTTCTTT. Protein: CASSRGQGTEAFF.

The chain carries TRBV6-4 and TRBJ1-1; TRBD1 aligns across 10 bases. The CDR3 is 13 amino acids. Germline-derived CDR1 and CDR2 are MRHNA and SNTAGT. The ends lost 10 bases at V and 1 base at J; junction bases unmatched: 3. The CDR3 DNA reads as TGTGCCATCCGGGACAGGGGGAACACTGAAGCTTTCTTT. Translated: CAIRDRGNTEAFF.

The CDR3 DNA sequence: TGTGCCAGCAGTTACGACGGGAGCTATGGCTACACCTTC. Protein: CASSYDGSYGYTF. The V gene is TRBV6-5, the J gene TRBJ1-2; the D is unclear. Germline assignment: CDR1 MNHEY and CDR2 SVGAGI. CDR3 length equals 13 residues. Trimming shortened V by 2 bases and J by 4 bases, and 8 bases separated the two germline ends.

The chain carries TRBV7-8 and TRBJ1-1, with TRBD1 matching 10 bases. Trimming at V came to 5 bases and at J to 3 bases, leaving 9 bases not matched to a gene. Germline CDR1 and CDR2: SGHVS and FQNEAQ. The CDR3 totals 16 residues. The CDR3 DNA is TGTGCCAGCAGCAAGTGGGACAGGGGCGGGGACACTGAAGCTTTCTTT. This sequence encodes CASSKWDRGGDTEAFF.

The V call is TRBV9, the J call TRBJ1-1; D is ambiguous. CDR1 and CDR2 (germline): SGDLS, YYNGEE. This CDR3 is 15 amino acids long. V was trimmed by 0 bases and J by 0 bases, leaving 9 bases between them. The CDR3 here is CASSVEVYMNTEAFF. The CDR3 DNA sequence: TGTGCCAGCAGCGTAGAAGTCTATATGAACACTGAAGCTTTCTTT.

This clone was seen a single time. The chain combines TRBV27 with TRBJ1-4; D is perhaps TRBD1 (6 bases). The length of the CDR3 is 14 residues. Trimming pared 6 bases from V and 6 bases from J, leaving 14 bases between. CDR1 MNHEY and CDR2 SMNVEV come from the germline V gene (reference sequence). CDR3 sequence (DNA): TGTGCCAGCAGCGTACAGGGCTCGGATGAAAAACTGTTTTTT. It is translated as CASSVQGSDEKLFF.

The chain links TRBV7-9 to TRBJ1-5; TRBD1 aligns across 10 bases. The J segment lost 5 bases and the V segment lost 2 bases, leaving 3 bases of the junction unmatched. This CDR3 is 15 amino acids long. CDR1 and CDR2 (germline): SEHNR, FQNEAQ (reference sequence). The CDR3 sequence: CASSLRQGADQPQHF. The CDR3, as DNA: TGTGCCAGCAGCTTAAGACAGGGGGCAGATCAGCCCCAGCATTTT.

The V call is TRBV29-1, the J call TRBJ2-1; 8 nucleotides match TRBD1. V gave up 7 bases and J gave up 10 bases; unmatched junction bases: 12. The CDR3 is 13 amino acids. From germline, CDR1 is SQVTM and CDR2 ANQGSEA. The CDR3 DNA sequence: TGCAGCGCCTCAGTTAGGACAGGGAACGAGCAGTTCTTC. Translation: CSASVRTGNEQFF.